These 11 T cell receptor beta chains share one sample of origin, sequenced in a study of patients and donors after allogeneic stem cell transplantation (dated by TCRdb to the early 2020s). Library prep was done by RT-PCR. Sequencing instrument: NextSeq 550. The raw public data were reprocessed by TCRdb itself: fastp quality trimming at Q25, MiXCR clonotype calling, in-frame beta chains only. CDR3 protein sequences are deduplicated, and each keeps its most common genes and DNA. Across this sample there are about 40,000 distinct CDR3 sequences, with about 30% seen only once. Approximately 75% of the sample comes from the top ten. The material sequenced was blood, either unsorted or a sorted T cell fraction (not recorded which). Receptors were obtained from a human donor who was either an allogeneic HSCT recipient or a stem cell or donor lymphocyte infusion donor (not recorded which). It is not recorded whose cells these are; they may come from a transplant donor.

This clonotype is a singleton in its sample. V and J are TRBV7-3 and TRBJ2-5; D is perhaps TRBD1 (6 bases). V lost 2 bases, J lost 5 bases, and 18 bases lay in between. Germline V gene sequence: CDR1 SGHTA, CDR2 FQGTGA. The CDR3 covers 16 residues. CDR3 sequence (DNA): TGTGCCAGCAGCTTATTAGGGGGTTACAGAGGCGAGACCCAGTACTTC. This translates into CASSLLGGYRGETQYF.

The chain joins TRBV7-8 to TRBJ2-2; 11 nucleotides agree with TRBD1. The germline gives CDR1 SGHVS, CDR2 FQNEAQ. This CDR3 spans 15 amino acids. V lost 5 bases, J lost 7 bases, and 6 bases stayed unmatched. DNA for the CDR3: TGTGCCAGCAGCGAACAGGGACAGGGGGACGGGGAGCTGTTTTTT. Protein sequence: CASSEQGQGDGELFF.

The V gene is TRBV4-3, the J gene TRBJ1-5; no clear D gene. The CDR3 consists of 15 residues. CDR1 LGHNA and CDR2 YSLEER come from the germline V gene. V was trimmed by 1 base and J by 0 bases, leaving 7 bases between them. CDR3 nucleotides: TGCGCCAGCAGCCAAGCCGGGGATAGCAATCAGCCCCAGCATTTT. It is translated as CASSQAGDSNQPQHF.

The chain combines TRBV4-3 with TRBJ1-1; D possibly corresponds to TRBD1 (5 bases). This CDR3 contains 18 residues. V gave up 0 bases and J gave up 3 bases, with 20 bases separating them. Germline V CDR1 and CDR2: LGHNA, YSLEER. The CDR3 DNA reads TGCGCCAGCAGCCAAGATTGGGGCAGGAGGCCTCGGGACACTGAAGCTTTCTTT. Protein: CASSQDWGRRPRDTEAFF.

The rearrangement joins TRBV24-1 to TRBJ2-1, with TRBD2 matching 8 bases. The CDR3 is 18 residues long. Germline V CDR1 and CDR2: KGHDR, SFDVKD. The ends lost 5 bases at V and 4 bases at J; junction bases unmatched: 15. CDR3 sequence reads: CATSAPPGLAWTYNEQFF. Here the CDR3 DNA reads TGTGCCACCAGTGCCCCCCCCGGACTAGCTTGGACGTACAATGAGCAGTTCTTC.

CDR3 coding DNA: TGTGCCAGCTTTCCGCTTATCGGATATAGCAATCAGCCCCAGCATTTT. This encodes CASFPLIGYSNQPQHF. V is TRBV6-1 and J is TRBJ1-5; no reliable D call. This CDR3 has 16 amino acids. Germline V gene lookup returns CDR1 MNHNS and CDR2 SASEGT. Trimming cost V 8 bases and J 0 bases, with 17 bases left between them.

The chain joins TRBV11-2 to TRBJ2-6, with 7 bases fitting TRBD1. The CDR3 is 18 residues long. Germline trimming cut 6 bases from V and 1 base from J; bases unmatched to any gene: 12. Germline values: CDR1 SGHAT, CDR2 FQNNGV. As DNA, the CDR3 is TGTGCCAGCAGTACGGACAGGCACTCCCATTCTGGGGCCAACGTCCTGACTTTC. It codes for CASSTDRHSHSGANVLTF.

This rearrangement joins TRBV4-3 to TRBJ1-1; 10 bases fit TRBD1. Germline CDR1 and CDR2: LGHNA and YSLEER. The CDR3 is made up of 14 amino acids. The J segment lost 11 bases and the V segment lost 0 bases, leaving 6 bases of the junction unmatched. CDR3 residues: CASSQETGGSRAFF. DNA of the CDR3: TGCGCCAGCAGCCAAGAGACAGGGGGCTCTCGGGCTTTCTTT.

This clonotype was counted a few times. J is TRBJ1-2 and V is TRBV12-3 or TRBV12-4; TRBD1 agrees at 12 bases. The CDR3 extends over 14 amino acids. J lost 8 bases, V lost 3 bases, and 4 bases had no gene match. The CDR3 nucleotides read TGTGCCAGCAGTTTGGGACAGGGGGCTGGAGGCTACACCTTC. Its protein is CASSLGQGAGGYTF.

The table lists this clonotype with a few counts. The V call is TRBV6-2 or TRBV6-3, the J call TRBJ1-1; tentatively, D is TRBD1 (5 bases). The V and J ends lost 0 bases and 2 bases respectively, with 10 bases between them. The length of the CDR3 is 15 residues. Germline CDR1 is MNHEY and CDR2 is SVGEGT. The CDR3 DNA follows: TGTGCCAGCAGTTACTCCAGGGCCCCAAACACTGAAGCTTTCTTT. Its protein is CASSYSRAPNTEAFF.

This clonotype was counted between two and nine times. The genes are TRBV12-3 or TRBV12-4 and TRBJ1-6, with D uncertain. Trimming cost V 1 base and J 8 bases, with 15 bases left between them. The CDR3 runs to 16 residues. The CDR3: CASSLGWEVRDSPLHF. For the CDR3, the DNA is TGTGCCAGCAGTTTAGGTTGGGAGGTGAGGGATTCACCCCTCCACTTT.